The sequence of this T cell receptor (beta chain) was determined in a study of human T cells and chemical hapten exposure. This clonotype was seen many times. Its antigen remains unknown. Time point: patch test 2, 6 weeks after DPC sensitization. Treatment defined: therapeutic diphenylcyclopropenone sensitization with weekly scalp DPC. The drawing of blood occurred before each patch test was applied. From the RACE reads, TCRdb called clonotypes with MiXCR, one entry per CDR3 protein. The table shows under 100,000 distinct CDR3 sequences, with about 10% occurring only once. CDR1 SEHNR and CDR2 FQNEAQ come from the germline V gene (reference sequence). The CDR3 covers 16 residues. J lost 1 base, V lost 6 bases, and 8 bases had no gene match. Study findings and constraints: Expanded TCRs clustered into significantly more large CDR3 similarity groups than controls, the analysis revealed. No shift was seen in TCRs above 1 in 1000 frequency with DPC sensitization.

The clonotype comes from a woman aged 45-59 years with alopecia areata. Some clones in this sample may be carry-over from other donors' samples. The sequenced sample was whole blood, obtained in connection with sensitization to the hapten diphenylcyclopropenone (DPC). This chain uses TRBV7-9 with TRBJ2-1; 8 nucleotides agree with TRBD1. DNA for the CDR3: TGTGCCAGCAGACTTCAGGGGGCCTTTTCCTACAATGAGCAGTTCTTC. Translated: CASRLQGAFSYNEQFF.